This T cell receptor beta chain appears in the sequencing data of a study of graft-versus-host responses after intestinal transplantation. Study-wide background: Uniformly, recipients were administered anti-thymocyte globulin induction with subsequent tacrolimus and steroids for around three years. Study-wide results and caveats: Allografts carried high graft-versus-host to host-versus-graft clonal ratios in patients having graft-donor T cell macrochimerism.

This clone was recorded once. The antigen is undetermined. Some clones are missing from TCRdb's copy, which holds only in-frame ones; the method was immunoSEQ multiplex PCR. The sample holds over 85,000 clones, 91% seen once. Material: unstimulated CD4+ T cells sorted from spleen or lymph node cells, obtained before transplant. This clonotype was obtained from a human donor who was the organ donor for an intestinal transplant.

In DNA, the CDR3 is TGTGCCAGTAGTATTGGCCGGGGGTATGGCTACACCTTC. Its protein product is CASSIGRGYGYTF. The rearrangement uses TRBV19 and TRBJ1-2; D might be TRBD1 (5 bases). Germline CDR1 and CDR2: LNHDA and SQIVND (reference sequence). Deletions cut 3 bases from V and 5 bases from J, with 10 bases between. This CDR3 has 13 amino acids.